This is a list of T cell receptor beta chains from one sample in a study of cytomegalovirus exposure and HLA in healthy donors. Sequenced by immunoSEQ multiplex PCR; TCRdb stores in-frame clones only, minus some. The sample consists of 150,000 to 200,000 clones, just over 75% of them appearing once. Sequencing used PBMCs. These receptors originate from a man younger than 35 in good health and CMV-seronegative. The CDR3 runs from the conserved cysteine through the conserved F or W. The D gene is left open where the match is weak. Expanded clones are given a class, and other clones once, few, many or no size at all.

v_gene: TRBV30; abundance: -; d_gene: -; j_gene: TRBJ1-5; CDR3nt: TGTGCCTGGAGTGTACCCAGGGTTAGCAATCAGCCCCAGCATTTT; CDR3aa: CAWSVPRVSNQPQHF
v_gene: TRBV19; abundance: -; d_gene: -; j_gene: TRBJ1-2; CDR3nt: TGTGCCAGCTCCACCCGGGCAAGGGGGAACTATGGCTACACCTTC; CDR3aa: CASSTRARGNYGYTF
v_gene: TRBV7-2; abundance: -; d_gene: TRBD1; j_gene: TRBJ1-2; CDR3nt: TGTGCCAGCAGCTCGAGGACAGGCCGCTTCTCGTATGGCTACCCCTTC; CDR3aa: CASSSRTGRFSYGYPF
v_gene: TRBV6-5; abundance: -; d_gene: -; j_gene: TRBJ2-3; CDR3nt: TGTGCCAGCAGTTACACGGGGCGGGGAGGCACAGATACGCAGTATTTT; CDR3aa: CASSYTGRGGTDTQYF
v_gene: TRBV6-1; abundance: -; d_gene: -; j_gene: TRBJ2-1; CDR3nt: TGTGCCAGCAGTAAAGGACCAGGGGATGAGCAGTTCTTC; CDR3aa: CASSKGPGDEQFF
v_gene: TRBV6-1; abundance: once; d_gene: -; j_gene: TRBJ2-1; CDR3nt: TGTGCCAGCAGTGGCGGGGCAGGTGAGCAGTTCTTC; CDR3aa: CASSGGAGEQFF
v_gene: TRBV10-3; abundance: -; d_gene: -; j_gene: TRBJ2-7; CDR3nt: TGTGCCATTAACCGCGGGGACGGCGCCTACGAGCAGTACTTC; CDR3aa: CAINRGDGAYEQYF
v_gene: TRBV6-5; abundance: -; d_gene: -; j_gene: TRBJ1-2; CDR3nt: TGTGCCAGCAGATCGGCAAATTCTAACTATGGCTACACCTTT; CDR3aa: CASRSANSNYGYTF
v_gene: TRBV7-2; abundance: -; d_gene: TRBD2; j_gene: TRBJ2-1; CDR3nt: TGTGCCAGCAGCCACGAAGCGGGAGTGGCCTACAATGAGCAGTTCTTC; CDR3aa: CASSHEAGVAYNEQFF
v_gene: TRBV30; abundance: -; d_gene: -; j_gene: TRBJ1-1; CDR3nt: TGTGCCTGGATTTGGGCGGCGGGAACTGAAGCTTTCTTT; CDR3aa: CAWIWAAGTEAFF
v_gene: TRBV5-1; abundance: -; d_gene: TRBD1; j_gene: TRBJ2-3; CDR3nt: TGCGCCAGCAGAGGGGACAGTCTAACTAGCACAGATACGCAGTATTTT; CDR3aa: CASRGDSLTSTDTQYF
v_gene: TRBV27; abundance: once; d_gene: -; j_gene: TRBJ1-1; CDR3nt: TGTGCCAGCAGTTCCCCAGTAGGTAGGAGGACTGAAGCTTTCTTT; CDR3aa: CASSSPVGRRTEAFF
v_gene: TRBV6-5; abundance: -; d_gene: TRBD1; j_gene: TRBJ1-6; CDR3nt: TGTGCCAGCAGAAGGGGGCTAATGGATAATTCACCCCTCCACTTT; CDR3aa: CASRRGLMDNSPLHF
v_gene: TRBV9; abundance: -; d_gene: TRBD2; j_gene: TRBJ2-1; CDR3nt: TGTGCCAGCAGCCGGGGCGGACTAGCGGGCCTCAATGAGCAGTTCTTC; CDR3aa: CASSRGGLAGLNEQFF
v_gene: TRBV5-1; abundance: -; d_gene: TRBD1; j_gene: TRBJ2-7; CDR3nt: TGCGCCAGCAGCTTAACCGGGACAGAATCCTACGAGCAGTACTTC; CDR3aa: CASSLTGTESYEQYF
v_gene: TRBV5-1; abundance: -; d_gene: TRBD2; j_gene: TRBJ2-7; CDR3nt: TGCGCCAGCAGGTCGACTAGCGGGACCGGCGAGCAGTACTTC; CDR3aa: CASRSTSGTGEQYF
v_gene: TRBV18; abundance: once; d_gene: TRBD1; j_gene: TRBJ2-1; CDR3nt: TGTGCCAGCCAACCGACAGGGGCCAATGAGCAGTTCTTC; CDR3aa: CASQPTGANEQFF
v_gene: TRBV7-9; abundance: once; d_gene: TRBD1; j_gene: TRBJ1-5; CDR3nt: TGTGCCAGCAGCCGGACAGGGAACAATCAGCCCCAGCATTTT; CDR3aa: CASSRTGNNQPQHF
v_gene: TRBV9; abundance: -; d_gene: -; j_gene: TRBJ2-1; CDR3nt: TGTGCCAGCAGCGTAGGTGTTAGTGTCAATGAGCAGTTCTTC; CDR3aa: CASSVGVSVNEQFF
v_gene: TRBV7-2; abundance: -; d_gene: -; j_gene: TRBJ2-5; CDR3nt: TGTGCCAGCAGCTTACAGGGGGAGACCCAGTACTTC; CDR3aa: CASSLQGETQYF
v_gene: TRBV6-6; abundance: -; d_gene: TRBD1; j_gene: TRBJ1-2; CDR3nt: TGTGCCAGCAGTTCACCAACAGGGGGCGATGGCTACACCTTC; CDR3aa: CASSSPTGGDGYTF
v_gene: TRBV4-3; abundance: -; d_gene: TRBD1; j_gene: TRBJ1-1; CDR3nt: TGCGCCAGCAGCCACGCCCTGGACAGGGGGACTCCTGAAGCTTTCTTT; CDR3aa: CASSHALDRGTPEAFF
v_gene: TRBV5-6; abundance: few; d_gene: TRBD1; j_gene: TRBJ2-3; CDR3nt: TGTGCCAGCAGCGAAACAGGGGGTGTTGGGACAGATACGCAGTATTTT; CDR3aa: CASSETGGVGTDTQYF
v_gene: TRBV4-3; abundance: -; d_gene: -; j_gene: TRBJ1-4; CDR3nt: TGCGCCAGCAGCCAAGAGGGGGGGGGTAATGAAAAACTGTTTTTT; CDR3aa: CASSQEGGGNEKLFF
v_gene: TRBV25-1; abundance: -; d_gene: -; j_gene: TRBJ2-7; CDR3nt: TGTGCCAGCAGTGAATGGGAGGATAAAGGCTCCTACGAGCAGTACTTC; CDR3aa: CASSEWEDKGSYEQYF
v_gene: TRBV5-4; abundance: -; d_gene: TRBD1; j_gene: TRBJ2-1; CDR3nt: TGTGCCAGCAGCCCGATGTGGGACAGCTCCTACAATGAGCAGTTCTTC; CDR3aa: CASSPMWDSSYNEQFF
v_gene: TRBV7-9; abundance: once; d_gene: TRBD2; j_gene: TRBJ2-7; CDR3nt: TGTGCCAGCAGCTTATATGGGACTAGCGGTGCCTACGAGCAGTACTTC; CDR3aa: CASSLYGTSGAYEQYF
v_gene: TRBV15; abundance: -; d_gene: -; j_gene: TRBJ1-5; CDR3nt: TGTGCCACCAGAGTGGACTTTTACAGCAATCAGCCCCAGCATTTT; CDR3aa: CATRVDFYSNQPQHF
v_gene: TRBV6-5; abundance: -; d_gene: -; j_gene: TRBJ1-2; CDR3nt: TGTGCCAGCAGGGACAGAAACTATGGCTACACCTTC; CDR3aa: CASRDRNYGYTF
v_gene: TRBV10-3; abundance: few; d_gene: TRBD1; j_gene: TRBJ1-2; CDR3nt: TGTGCCATCAGTGCAGGGGGCGCGTGGGAGAATGGCTACACCTTC; CDR3aa: CAISAGGAWENGYTF
v_gene: TRBV18; abundance: -; d_gene: -; j_gene: TRBJ2-3; CDR3nt: TGTGCCAGCTCACCCTTCCCAGCAGATACGCAGTATTTT; CDR3aa: CASSPFPADTQYF
v_gene: TRBV4-1; abundance: few; d_gene: TRBD2; j_gene: TRBJ2-3; CDR3nt: TGCGCCAGCAGCCCCTCCCCGGGGGGGCCCTGGATTACAGATACGCAGTATTTT; CDR3aa: CASSPSPGGPWITDTQYF
v_gene: TRBV5-1; abundance: -; d_gene: -; j_gene: TRBJ2-6; CDR3nt: TGCGCCAGCAGACGAGGGATTAGCAACTCTGGGGCCAACGTCCTGACTTTC; CDR3aa: CASRRGISNSGANVLTF
v_gene: TRBV4-3; abundance: -; d_gene: -; j_gene: TRBJ1-1; CDR3nt: TGCGCCAGCAGCCAAGGAGGGGGAAAAGGACGGGAAACTGAAGCTTTCTTT; CDR3aa: CASSQGGGKGRETEAFF
v_gene: TRBV19; abundance: -; d_gene: -; j_gene: TRBJ1-4; CDR3nt: TGTGCCAGTAGTATGGTTCGGACAACCTTTAATGAAAAACTGTTTTTT; CDR3aa: CASSMVRTTFNEKLFF
v_gene: TRBV4-2; abundance: once; d_gene: -; j_gene: TRBJ2-3; CDR3nt: TGTGCCAGCAGCCAAGGCCTAGAAGCAGATACGCAGTATTTT; CDR3aa: CASSQGLEADTQYF
v_gene: TRBV4-3; abundance: -; d_gene: TRBD2; j_gene: TRBJ2-3; CDR3nt: TGCGCCAGCAGCCAAGTAACAGCGGGGGGTAGCACAGATACGCAGTATTTT; CDR3aa: CASSQVTAGGSTDTQYF
v_gene: TRBV11-3; abundance: few; d_gene: TRBD1; j_gene: TRBJ2-1; CDR3nt: TGTGCCAGCAGCGCGACAGGGGTCTCCTACAATGAGCAGTTCTTC; CDR3aa: CASSATGVSYNEQFF
v_gene: TRBV19; abundance: -; d_gene: TRBD1; j_gene: TRBJ2-1; CDR3nt: TGTGCCAGTACAGGAGACAGGGGTCTTAATGAGCAGTTCTTC; CDR3aa: CASTGDRGLNEQFF
v_gene: TRBV19; abundance: -; d_gene: -; j_gene: TRBJ1-5; CDR3nt: TGTGCCAGTAGTATCCCGCTTAGCGGGAATCAGCCCCAGCATTTT; CDR3aa: CASSIPLSGNQPQHF
v_gene: TRBV7-2; abundance: -; d_gene: -; j_gene: TRBJ1-5; CDR3nt: TGTGCCAGCAGCTTACCGCAGATTTACAATCAGCCCCAGCATTTT; CDR3aa: CASSLPQIYNQPQHF
v_gene: TRBV6-5; abundance: -; d_gene: TRBD1; j_gene: TRBJ1-1; CDR3nt: TGTGCCAGCAGTTACGGGACAGCGAACACTGAAGCTTTCTTT; CDR3aa: CASSYGTANTEAFF
v_gene: TRBV4-2; abundance: -; d_gene: -; j_gene: TRBJ2-1; CDR3nt: TGTGCCAGCAGCTACACAGGTATCAATCGGCCAGGTGAGCAGTTCTTC; CDR3aa: CASSYTGINRPGEQFF
v_gene: TRBV10-2; abundance: -; d_gene: -; j_gene: TRBJ2-1; CDR3nt: TGCGCCAGCACCCTAGGATGTGAGCAGTTCTTC; CDR3aa: CASTLGCEQFF
v_gene: TRBV5-8; abundance: once; d_gene: -; j_gene: TRBJ1-6; CDR3nt: TGTGCCAGCAGCTTGGGGGCAGGGGAGCCTAATTCACCCCTCCACTTT; CDR3aa: CASSLGAGEPNSPLHF
v_gene: TRBV5-6; abundance: -; d_gene: -; j_gene: TRBJ2-7; CDR3nt: TGTGCCAGCAGCTTGGGGGGCTCGTCGATCTACGAGCAGTACTTC; CDR3aa: CASSLGGSSIYEQYF
v_gene: TRBV7-2; abundance: few; d_gene: -; j_gene: TRBJ1-1; CDR3nt: TGTGCCAGCAGCCCCGGGACATACGTGGGGAACACTGAAGCTTTCTTT; CDR3aa: CASSPGTYVGNTEAFF
v_gene: TRBV15; abundance: -; d_gene: -; j_gene: TRBJ2-5; CDR3nt: TGTGCCACCAACCTCAAGCGGCTCCAAGAGACCCAGTACTTC; CDR3aa: CATNLKRLQETQYF